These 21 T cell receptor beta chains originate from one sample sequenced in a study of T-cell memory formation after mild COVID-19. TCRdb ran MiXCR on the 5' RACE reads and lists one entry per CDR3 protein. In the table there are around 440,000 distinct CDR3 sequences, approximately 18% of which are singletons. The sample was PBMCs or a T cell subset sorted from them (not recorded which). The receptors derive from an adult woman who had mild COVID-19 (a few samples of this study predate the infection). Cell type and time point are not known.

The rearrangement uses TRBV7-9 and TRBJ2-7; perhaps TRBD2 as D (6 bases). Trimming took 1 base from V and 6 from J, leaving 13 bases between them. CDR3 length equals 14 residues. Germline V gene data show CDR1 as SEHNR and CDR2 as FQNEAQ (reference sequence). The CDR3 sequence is CASSLGPTSREQYF. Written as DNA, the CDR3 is TGTGCCAGCAGCTTAGGGCCGACTAGTCGCGAGCAGTACTTC.

DNA of the CDR3: TGTGCCAGCAGCTCGGGACAGGGTCTGAGCACCGGGGAGCTGTTTTTT. Translated: CASSSGQGLSTGELFF. The rearrangement links TRBV5-4 to TRBJ2-2; 9 nucleotides match TRBD1. The junction had 7 bases not matched to a gene; V was cut back by 3 bases and J by 4 bases. The CDR3 is 16 residues long. Germline V gene data show CDR1 as SGHNT and CDR2 as YYREEE (reference sequence).

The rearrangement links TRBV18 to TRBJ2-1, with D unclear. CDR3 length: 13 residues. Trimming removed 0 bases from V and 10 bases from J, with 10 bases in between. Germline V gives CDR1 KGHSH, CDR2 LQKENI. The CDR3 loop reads CASSPPEVDEQFF. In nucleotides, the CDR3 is TGTGCCAGCTCACCACCGGAAGTAGACGAGCAGTTCTTC.

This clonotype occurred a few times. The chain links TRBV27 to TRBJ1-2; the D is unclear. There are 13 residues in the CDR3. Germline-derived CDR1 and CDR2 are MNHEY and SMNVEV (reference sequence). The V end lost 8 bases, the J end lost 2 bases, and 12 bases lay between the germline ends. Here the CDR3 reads CASGFSGNYGYTF. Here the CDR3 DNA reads TGTGCCAGCGGATTTTCCGGGAACTATGGCTACACCTTC.

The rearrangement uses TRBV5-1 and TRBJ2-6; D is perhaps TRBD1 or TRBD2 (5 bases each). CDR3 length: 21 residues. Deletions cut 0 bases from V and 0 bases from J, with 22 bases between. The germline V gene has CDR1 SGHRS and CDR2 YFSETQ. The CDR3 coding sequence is TGCGCCAGCAGCTTGGCCTGGGGACCCACCGGTTACTTCTCTGGGGCCAACGTCCTGACTTTC. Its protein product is CASSLAWGPTGYFSGANVLTF.

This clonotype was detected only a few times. This CDR3 is CASSWKLATTDTQYF. In DNA, the CDR3 is TGTGCCAGCAGCTGGAAACTAGCGACCACAGATACGCAGTATTTT. The chain combines TRBV7-2 with TRBJ2-3, with TRBD2 identical over 7 bases. There are 15 residues in the CDR3. Germline V CDR1 and CDR2: SGHTA, FQGNSA. After removal of 4 bases from V and 2 bases from J, the junction contained 6 bases not matched to a gene.

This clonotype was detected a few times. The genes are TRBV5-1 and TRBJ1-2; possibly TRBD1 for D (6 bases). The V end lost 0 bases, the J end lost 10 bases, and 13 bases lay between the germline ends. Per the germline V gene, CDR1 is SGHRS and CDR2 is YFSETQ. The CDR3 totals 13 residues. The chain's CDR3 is CASSLAGDGYYTF. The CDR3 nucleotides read TGCGCCAGCAGCTTGGCAGGGGATGGCTACTACACCTTC.

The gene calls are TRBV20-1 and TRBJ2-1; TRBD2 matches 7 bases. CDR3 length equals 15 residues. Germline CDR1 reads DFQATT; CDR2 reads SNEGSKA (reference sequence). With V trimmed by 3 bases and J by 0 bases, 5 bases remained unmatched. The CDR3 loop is CSASTSASSYNEQFF. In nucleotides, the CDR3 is TGCAGTGCTAGCACTAGCGCGAGCTCCTACAATGAGCAGTTCTTC.

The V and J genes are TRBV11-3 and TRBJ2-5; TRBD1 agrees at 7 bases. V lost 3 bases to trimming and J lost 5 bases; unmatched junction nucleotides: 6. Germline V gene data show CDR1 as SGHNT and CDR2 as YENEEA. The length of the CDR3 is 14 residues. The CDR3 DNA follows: TGTGCCAGCAGCTTCGAGGGGGCTTTGGAGACCCAGTACTTC. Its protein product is CASSFEGALETQYF.

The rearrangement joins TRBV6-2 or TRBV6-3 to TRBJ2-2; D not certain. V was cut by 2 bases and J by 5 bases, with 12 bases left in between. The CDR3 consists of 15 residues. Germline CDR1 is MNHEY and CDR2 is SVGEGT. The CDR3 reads CASSYPYLPTGELFF. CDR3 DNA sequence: TGTGCCAGCAGTTACCCCTACTTACCAACCGGGGAGCTGTTTTTT.

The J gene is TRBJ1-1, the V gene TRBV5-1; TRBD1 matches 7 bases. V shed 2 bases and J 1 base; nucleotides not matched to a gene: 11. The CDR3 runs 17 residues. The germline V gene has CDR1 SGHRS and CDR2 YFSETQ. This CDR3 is CASSLSFTGDPNTEAFF. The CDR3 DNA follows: TGCGCCAGCAGCTTATCATTCACAGGGGATCCGAACACTGAAGCTTTCTTT.

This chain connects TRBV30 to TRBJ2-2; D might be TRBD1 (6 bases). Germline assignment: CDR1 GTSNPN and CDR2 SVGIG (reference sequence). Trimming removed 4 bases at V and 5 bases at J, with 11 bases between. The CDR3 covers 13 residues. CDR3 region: CAWKLQGTGELFF. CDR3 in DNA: TGTGCCTGGAAGTTACAGGGAACCGGGGAGCTGTTTTTT.

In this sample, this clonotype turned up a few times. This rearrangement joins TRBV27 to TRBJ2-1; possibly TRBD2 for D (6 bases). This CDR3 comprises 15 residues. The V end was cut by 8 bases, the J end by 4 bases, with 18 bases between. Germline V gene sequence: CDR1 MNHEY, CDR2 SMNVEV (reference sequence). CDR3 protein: CASGSEGLGYNEQFF. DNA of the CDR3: TGTGCCAGCGGATCGGAGGGGTTGGGGTACAATGAGCAGTTCTTC.

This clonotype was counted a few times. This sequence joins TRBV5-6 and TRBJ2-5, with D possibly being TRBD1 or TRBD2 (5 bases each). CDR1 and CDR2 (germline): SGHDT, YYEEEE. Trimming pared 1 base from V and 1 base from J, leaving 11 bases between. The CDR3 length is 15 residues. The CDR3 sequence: CASSLLGTSQETQYF. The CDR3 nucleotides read TGTGCCAGCAGCTTGTTGGGGACCTCCCAAGAGACCCAGTACTTC.

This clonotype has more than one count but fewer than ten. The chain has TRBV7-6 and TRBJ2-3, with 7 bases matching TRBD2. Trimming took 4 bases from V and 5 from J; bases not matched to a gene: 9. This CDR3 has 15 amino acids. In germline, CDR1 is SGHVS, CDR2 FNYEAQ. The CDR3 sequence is CASSSGGSRLDTQYF. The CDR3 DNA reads TGTGCCAGCAGCTCCGGGGGGTCCCGCTTAGATACGCAGTATTTT.

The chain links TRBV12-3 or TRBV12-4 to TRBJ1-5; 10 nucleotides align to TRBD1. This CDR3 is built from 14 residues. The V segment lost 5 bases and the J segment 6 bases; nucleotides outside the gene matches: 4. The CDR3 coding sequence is TGTGCCAGCAGTCTCCGGGACAGGGGTCAGCCCCAGCATTTT. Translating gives CASSLRDRGQPQHF.

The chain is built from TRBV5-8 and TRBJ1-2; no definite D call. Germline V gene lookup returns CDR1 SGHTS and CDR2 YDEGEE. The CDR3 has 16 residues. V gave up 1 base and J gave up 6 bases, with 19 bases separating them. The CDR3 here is CASSLRFLGSTHGYTF. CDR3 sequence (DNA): TGTGCCAGCAGCTTGAGGTTCTTGGGCTCTACTCATGGCTACACCTTC.

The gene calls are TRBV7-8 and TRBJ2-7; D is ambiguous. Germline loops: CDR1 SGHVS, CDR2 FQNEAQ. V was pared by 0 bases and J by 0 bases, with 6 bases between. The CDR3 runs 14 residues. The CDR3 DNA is TGTGCCAGCAGCTTAGCCGCGGACTCCTACGAGCAGTACTTC. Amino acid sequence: CASSLAADSYEQYF.

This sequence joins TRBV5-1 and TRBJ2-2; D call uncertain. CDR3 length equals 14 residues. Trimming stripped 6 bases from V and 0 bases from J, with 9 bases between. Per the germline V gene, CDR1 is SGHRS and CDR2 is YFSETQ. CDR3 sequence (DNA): TGCGCCAGCACAGCCGAAACGAACACCGGGGAGCTGTTTTTT. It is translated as CASTAETNTGELFF.

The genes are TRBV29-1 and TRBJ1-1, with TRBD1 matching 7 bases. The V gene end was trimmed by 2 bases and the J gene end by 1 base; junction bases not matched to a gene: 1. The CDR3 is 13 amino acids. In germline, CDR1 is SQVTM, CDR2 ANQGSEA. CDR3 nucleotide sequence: TGCAGCGTTGAAAACAGGGGGAACACTGAAGCTTTCTTT. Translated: CSVENRGNTEAFF.

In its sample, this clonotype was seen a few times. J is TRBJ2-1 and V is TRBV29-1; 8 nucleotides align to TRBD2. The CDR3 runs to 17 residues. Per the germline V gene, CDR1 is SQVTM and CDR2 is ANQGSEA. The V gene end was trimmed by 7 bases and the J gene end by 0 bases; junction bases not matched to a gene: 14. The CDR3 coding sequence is TGCAGCGGACTAGCGAAAGGGGATCTAAGCTCCTACAATGAGCAGTTCTTC. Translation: CSGLAKGDLSSYNEQFF.